One sample yielded the 27 T cell receptor beta chains listed below, sequenced in a study of chemoradiotherapy in HPV16-positive cancers. TCRdb's table, derived via immunoSEQ multiplex PCR, lists solely in-frame clones and lacks some. This sample has tens of thousands of clones, with roughly 90% found just once. This sample comprised blood, obtained from a patient who underwent chemoradiotherapy. The receptors derive from a human donor with HPV-associated anogenital cancer.

As to this clone: Distinct nucleotide sequences in the sample also encode this CDR3. The genes are TRBV7-9 and TRBJ1-1; TRBD1 matches 7 bases. The CDR3 sequence is 13 residues long. The J segment lost 1 base and the V segment lost 5 bases, leaving 1 base of the junction unmatched. The germline CDR1 and CDR2 sequences are SEHNR and FQNEAQ (reference sequence). The CDR3 spells CASSPGGNTEAFF. The DNA of the CDR3 is TGTGCCAGCAGCCCAGGGGGGAACACTGAAGCTTTCTTT.

The chain couples TRBV29-1 to TRBJ2-3; D not resolved. The germline gives CDR1 SQVTM, CDR2 ANQGSEA. The CDR3 consists of 13 residues. V was trimmed by 3 bases and J by 3 bases, leaving 10 bases between them. The DNA for the CDR3 is TGCAGCGTTGATGGGCAGTTGACAGATACGCAGTATTTT. It encodes CSVDGQLTDTQYF.

V gene TRBV9 combines with J gene TRBJ2-7; D assignment may be TRBD1 or TRBD2 (5 bases each). Per the germline V gene, CDR1 is SGDLS and CDR2 is YYNGEE. V lost 0 bases and J 0 bases, leaving 7 bases between the germline ends. This CDR3 is 14 amino acids long. CDR3 loop: CASSVGGPSYEQYF. CDR3 nucleotides: TGTGCCAGCAGCGTAGGGGGACCCTCCTACGAGCAGTACTTC. Looking up the rest from reference TRBV9 and TRBJ2-7 gives the full variable domain: DSGVTQTPKHLITATGQRVTLRCSPRSGDLSVYWYQQSLDQGLQFLIQYYNGEERAKGNILERFSAQQFPDLHSELNLSSLELGDSALYFCASSVGGPSYEQYFGPGTRLTVT.

This sequence joins TRBV4-1 and TRBJ2-1; D not certain. Germline values: CDR1 MGHRA, CDR2 YSYEKL. The V gene lost 1 base and the J gene lost 8 bases, with 12 bases spanning the gap. The CDR3 consists of 14 residues. The CDR3 region has the DNA TGCGCCAGCAGCCAAGCAAAGGGATCGGATGAGCAGTTCTTC. Translation: CASSQAKGSDEQFF.

This clone was found once. The genes are TRBV4-1 and TRBJ2-3; weak D call: TRBD1 (6 bases). With 4 bases removed from V and 4 bases from J, the gap between germline ends came to 21 bases. Germline V lookup: CDR1 MGHRA, CDR2 YSYEKL. This CDR3 contains 17 residues. CDR3 sequence reads: CASSPDRRARGPDTQYF. CDR3 nucleotide sequence: TGCGCCAGCAGCCCCGACAGGCGGGCCCGAGGACCAGATACGCAGTATTTT.

The rearrangement uses TRBV27 and TRBJ2-3; the match to TRBD1 covers 9 bases. The CDR3 consists of 14 residues. V shed 5 bases, J shed 3 bases, and the junction held 3 bases outside the gene matches. The germline V gene has CDR1 MNHEY and CDR2 SMNVEV (reference sequence). CDR3: CASSETGGTDTQYF. The CDR3 DNA reads as TGTGCCAGCAGTGAGACAGGGGGGACAGATACGCAGTATTTT.

The chain recombines TRBV5-1 with TRBJ2-3; 10 bases match TRBD2. CDR1 SGHRS and CDR2 YFSETQ come from the germline V gene. The J segment lost 6 bases and the V segment lost 0 bases, leaving 7 bases of the junction unmatched. This CDR3 has 16 amino acids. CDR3 sequence reads: CASSLGSSGSRDTQYF. CDR3 coding DNA: TGCGCCAGCAGCTTGGGGTCTAGCGGGAGCAGGGATACGCAGTATTTT.

J is TRBJ1-1 and V is TRBV6-5; the D is unclear. Between the trimmed V and J ends, which lost 5 bases and 1 base, there was a span of 8 bases. CDR1 and CDR2 from the germline V gene are MNHEY and SVGAGI. The CDR3 is made up of 13 amino acids. The CDR3 loop is CASSRGSNTEAFF. The CDR3 DNA is TGTGCCAGCAGTCGGGGTTCGAACACTGAAGCTTTCTTT.

The chain links TRBV29-1 to TRBJ1-2; D might be TRBD1 (5 bases). CDR1 and CDR2 from the germline V gene are SQVTM and ANQGSEA. The CDR3 contains 12 residues. In DNA, the CDR3 is TGCGGATCGCGGGACGCCTTTGATGGCTACACCTTC. Translating it yields CGSRDAFDGYTF. Drawing the rest from reference TRBV29-1 and TRBJ1-2, the complete variable domain is SAVISQKPSRDICQRGTSLTIQCQVDSQVTMMFWYRQQPGQSLTLIATANQGSEATYESGFVIDKFPISRPNLTFSTLTVSNMSPEDSSIYLCGSRDAFDGYTFGSGTRLTVV.

This clone was seen a handful of times. The chain couples TRBV2 to TRBJ1-2, with D hard to call. The length of the CDR3 is 12 residues. V lost 1 base and J 5 bases, leaving 5 bases between the germline ends. Germline V gives CDR1 SNHLY, CDR2 FYNNEI. CDR3 sequence: CASSEGVYGYTF. As DNA, the CDR3 is TGTGCCAGCAGTGAAGGTGTTTATGGCTACACCTTC.

The rearrangement uses TRBV10-3 and TRBJ2-1, with D maybe TRBD1 (6 bases). Trimming stripped 0 bases from V and 4 bases from J, with 10 bases between. Germline CDR1 ENHRY, CDR2 SYGVKD. The length of the CDR3 is 15 residues. DNA of the CDR3: TGTGCCATCAGTGAGTCGAACAGGGCTTACAATGAGCAGTTCTTC. It is translated as CAISESNRAYNEQFF.

Details on this clone: A far bigger clonotype differs at one base, so this is likely a read error. The V gene is TRBV30, the J gene TRBJ2-5, with 14 bases identical to TRBD2. Germline V gene lookup returns CDR1 GTSNPN and CDR2 SVGIG (reference sequence). V lost 1 base and J lost 2; bases outside the gene matches: 6. The CDR3 sequence is 17 residues long. For the CDR3, the DNA is TGTGCCTGGAGTGGCGCGACTAGCGGGGGGGGACAAGAGACCCAGTACTTC. Translation gives CAWSGATSGGGQETQYF.

The chain carries TRBV7-8 and TRBJ1-4; 10 bases align to TRBD1. CDR1 is SGHVS and CDR2 is FQNEAQ in the germline V gene. The CDR3 has 15 amino acids. J lost 6 bases, V lost 5 bases, and 6 bases had no gene match. CDR3 sequence: CASSARGTGDEKLFF. CDR3 DNA sequence: TGTGCCAGCAGCGCGAGAGGGACAGGGGATGAAAAACTGTTTTTT.

The chain is built from TRBV19 and TRBJ1-1; 8 nucleotides match TRBD1. Germline CDR1 reads LNHDA; CDR2 reads SQIVND (reference sequence). The CDR3 covers 14 residues. With V trimmed by 3 bases and J by 7 bases, 7 bases remained unmatched. This CDR3 reads CASSIRGQFGEAFF. The CDR3 DNA sequence: TGTGCCAGTAGTATCAGGGGGCAATTTGGTGAAGCTTTCTTT.

The chain is built from TRBV9 and TRBJ1-2; 7 positions agree with TRBD1. CDR3 length equals 14 residues. With V trimmed by 3 bases and J by 8 bases, 10 bases remained unmatched. In germline, CDR1 is SGDLS, CDR2 YYNGEE. The CDR3 sequence is CASSASGTEGGYTF. CDR3 nucleotides: TGTGCCAGCAGCGCTTCCGGGACAGAGGGCGGCTACACCTTC. Supplemented by reference TRBV9 and TRBJ1-2, the full variable domain reads DSGVTQTPKHLITATGQRVTLRCSPRSGDLSVYWYQQSLDQGLQFLIQYYNGEERAKGNILERFSAQQFPDLHSELNLSSLELGDSALYFCASSASGTEGGYTFGSGTRLTVV.

The chain employs TRBV19 and TRBJ2-2; the match to TRBD1 covers 7 bases. The length of the CDR3 is 16 residues. With V trimmed by 3 bases and J by 4 bases, 8 bases remained unmatched. Germline assignment: CDR1 LNHDA and CDR2 SQIVND (reference sequence). The chain's CDR3 is CASSIHPDRVTGELFF. The CDR3 DNA reads as TGTGCCAGTAGTATTCACCCCGACAGGGTCACCGGGGAGCTGTTTTTT.

The chain joins TRBV29-1 to TRBJ1-1; 10 bases fit TRBD1. Unmatched junction bases numbered 20, after V lost 4 bases and J lost 3 bases. Germline V gene sequence: CDR1 SQVTM, CDR2 ANQGSEA. The CDR3 length is 19 residues. The CDR3 loop is CSVAPDSGLTGQGDTEAFF. The CDR3, as DNA: TGCAGCGTTGCACCGGACAGCGGGCTCACAGGACAGGGGGACACTGAAGCTTTCTTT.

This chain joins TRBV18 and TRBJ2-3; 8 bases match TRBD2. Germline CDR1 KGHSH, CDR2 LQKENI. The CDR3 contains 17 residues. The V segment lost 3 bases and the J segment 1 base; nucleotides outside the gene matches: 9. The CDR3 here is CASSPPYSGGGTDTQYF. The CDR3 DNA follows: TGTGCCAGCTCACCTCCCTATTCCGGGGGGGGCACAGATACGCAGTATTTT.

This chain links TRBV19 with TRBJ2-7; 10 bases line up with TRBD1. V dropped 1 base and J dropped 0; count of bases not matched to a gene: 0. The CDR3 length is 15 residues. Germline-derived CDR1 and CDR2 are LNHDA and SQIVND (reference sequence). The CDR3 spells CASSIGQGASYEQYF. CDR3 DNA: TGTGCCAGTAGTATAGGACAGGGGGCCTCCTACGAGCAGTACTTC.

The chain combines TRBV19 with TRBJ2-5; tentatively, D is TRBD1 (6 bases). The J call is doubtful: the DNA matches TRBJ2-7 better. Germline assignment: CDR1 LNHDA and CDR2 SQIVND (reference sequence). This CDR3 comprises 13 residues. This CDR3 is CASSIGQAYEQYF. CDR3 nucleotides: TGTGCCAGTAGTATAGGACAGGCCTACGAGCAGTACTTC.

The rearrangement uses TRBV4-2 and TRBJ1-4; TRBD1 matches 8 bases. Germline CDR1 reads LGHNA; CDR2 reads YNFKEQ. The CDR3 has 16 amino acids. V dropped 0 bases and J dropped 8; count of bases not matched to a gene: 8. CDR3 in amino acids: CASSQEPQGAREKLFF. In nucleotides, the CDR3 is TGTGCCAGCAGCCAAGAGCCCCAGGGGGCCCGAGAAAAACTGTTTTTT.

This chain joins TRBV6-5 and TRBJ2-3; the D gene is possibly TRBD1 (6 bases). The CDR3 has 12 residues. Trimming took off 6 bases at V and 8 bases at J, with 12 bases between the two ends. Germline assignment: CDR1 MNHEY and CDR2 SVGAGI. CDR3 in DNA: TGTGCCAGCAGAAAGGGGGAATTTACGCAGTATTTT. Its protein product is CASRKGEFTQYF.

J is TRBJ1-4 and V is TRBV11-2, with 8 bases matching TRBD1. The V gene's germline CDR1 is SGHAT and CDR2 FQNNGV. V trimming: 5 bases; J trimming: 11 bases; junction bases outside the gene matches: 13. This CDR3 has 15 residues. CDR3 protein: CASSRMTGARKKLFF. The CDR3 DNA sequence: TGTGCCAGCAGCCGCATGACAGGGGCAAGAAAGAAACTGTTTTTT.

The rearrangement joins TRBV5-1 to TRBJ2-7; no clear D. V lost 0 bases and J lost 2, with 9 bases in between. This CDR3 contains 14 residues. Looked up from germline, CDR1 is SGHRS and CDR2 is YFSETQ. The CDR3 nucleotides are TGCGCCAGCAGCTTGGACATTCCCCCCTACGAGCAGTACTTC. This codes for CASSLDIPPYEQYF.

This CDR3 is CASSARIDQPQHF. DNA of the CDR3: TGTGCCAGTAGTGCCCGGATCGATCAGCCCCAGCATTTT. The V and J genes are TRBV19 and TRBJ1-5; D is unclear. The CDR3 spans 13 residues. Trimming pared 5 bases from V and 5 bases from J, leaving 10 bases between. CDR1 and CDR2 (germline): LNHDA, SQIVND (reference sequence).

The count of this clone is one. V gene TRBV10-3 combines with J gene TRBJ2-5; 12 bases are shared with TRBD1. The V segment lost 6 bases and the J segment 2 bases; nucleotides outside the gene matches: 4. The CDR3 length is 15 residues. CDR1 is ENHRY and CDR2 is SYGVKD in the germline V gene. CDR3 sequence reads: CAIRGTGGGQETQYF. In nucleotides, the CDR3 is TGTGCCATCAGAGGGACAGGGGGCGGTCAAGAGACCCAGTACTTC.

Comments on this clone: The sample contains more than one DNA sequence encoding this CDR3. The chain uses TRBV2 and TRBJ2-5; 9 nucleotides agree with TRBD1. CDR1 SNHLY and CDR2 FYNNEI come from the germline V gene. V lost 4 bases and J lost 5; bases outside the gene matches: 8. This CDR3 spans 15 amino acids. The CDR3 reads CASSGPGQGMETQYF. The CDR3 DNA reads as TGTGCCAGCAGTGGCCCGGGACAGGGTATGGAGACCCAGTACTTC. The full variable domain, completed using reference TRBV2 and TRBJ2-5, is EPEVTQTPSHQVTQMGQEVILRCVPISNHLYFYWYRQILGQKVEFLVSFYNNEISEKSEIFDDQFSVERPDGSNFTLKIRSTKLEDSAMYFCASSGPGQGMETQYFGPGTRLLVL.